One sample yielded the 28 T cell receptor beta chains listed below, sequenced in a study of somatic mutations in cytotoxic T cells in rheumatoid arthritis. Data came from immunoSEQ multiplex PCR; TCRdb stores just in-frame clones and leaves some out. Of approximately 20,000 clones detected, 80% to 90% appear once; the ten largest clones hold 15%. Sequencing was carried out using CD8+ T cells sorted from blood. Receptor source: a man aged 35 to 55 in good health.

This chain joins TRBV28 and TRBJ2-4; D gene uncertain. V gave up 2 bases and J gave up 4 bases, with 9 bases separating them. The germline V gene encodes CDR1 MDHEN and CDR2 SYDVKM. The CDR3 is 14 residues long. The DNA for the CDR3 is TGTGCCAGCAGTTTAGTGGAGTTGAAAAACATTCAGTACTTC. Amino acid sequence: CASSLVELKNIQYF.

The sample holds a few counts of this clone. This chain links TRBV28 with TRBJ2-7; TRBD2 matches at 8 bases. The CDR3 covers 15 residues. With V trimmed by 3 bases and J by 0 bases, 4 bases remained unmatched. CDR1 is MDHEN, CDR2 SYDVKM, per germline. The CDR3 protein is CASSFVLAGSYEQYF. CDR3 coding DNA: TGTGCCAGCAGTTTTGTCCTAGCGGGCTCCTACGAGCAGTACTTC.

This sequence joins TRBV13 and TRBJ2-1, with 9 bases matching TRBD1. J was trimmed by 2 bases and V by 5 bases; bases with no gene match: 7. This CDR3 contains 16 residues. Germline V gene lookup returns CDR1 PRHDT and CDR2 FYEKMQ (reference sequence). CDR3 DNA: TGTGCCAGCAGCGGACGGGACAGGGAGACCTACAATGAGCAGTTCTTC. It codes for CASSGRDRETYNEQFF.

The CDR3 nucleotides are TGTGCCAGCTCCGGGCGAGGGGGGCGCGAGCAGTACTTC. Translating it yields CASSGRGGREQYF. The rearrangement uses TRBV2 and TRBJ2-7; D possibly matches TRBD1 or TRBD2 (6 bases each). V was cut by 8 bases and J by 6 bases, with 17 bases left in between. Germline V gene lookup returns CDR1 SNHLY and CDR2 FYNNEI. This CDR3 is built from 13 residues.

This chain links TRBV28 with TRBJ1-3; D call uncertain. CDR1 MDHEN and CDR2 SYDVKM come from the germline V gene. The CDR3 has 14 residues. V shed 3 bases and J shed 11 bases, with 17 bases lying between them. The CDR3 coding sequence is TGTGCCAGCAGTTTTTCTGGGGAAGCGTTTCCCATATATTTT. Its translation is CASSFSGEAFPIYF.

V usage is TRBV15 and J usage is TRBJ2-7, with a tentative D call TRBD2 (6 bases). CDR3 length: 15 amino acids. V gave up 0 bases and J gave up 1 base, with 10 bases separating them. CDR1 and CDR2 (germline): LNHNV, YYDKDF (reference sequence). The CDR3: CATSREEGNSYEQYF. The CDR3 bases are TGTGCCACCAGCAGAGAGGAGGGGAATTCCTACGAGCAGTACTTC.

The chain employs TRBV27 and TRBJ2-7; D remains unclear. Germline-derived CDR1 and CDR2 are MNHEY and SMNVEV (reference sequence). The CDR3 consists of 14 residues. The V end was cut by 4 bases, the J end by 1 base, with 11 bases between. The CDR3 coding sequence is TGTGCCAGCAGTTGGAATGGAAGATCCTACGAGCAGTACTTC. Translation gives CASSWNGRSYEQYF.

This rearrangement joins TRBV9 to TRBJ2-2; 8 nucleotides align to TRBD1. Germline CDR1 and CDR2: SGDLS and YYNGEE. The CDR3 extends over 14 amino acids. The V segment lost 3 bases and the J segment 7 bases; nucleotides outside the gene matches: 5. Here the CDR3 reads CASSAAGGGGELFF. In nucleotides, the CDR3 is TGTGCCAGCAGCGCGGCAGGGGGCGGCGGGGAGCTGTTTTTT.

The chain links TRBV27 to TRBJ1-2; D is unclear. Trimming took 6 bases from V and 4 from J, leaving 15 bases between them. This CDR3 spans 14 amino acids. Per germline, CDR1 MNHEY and CDR2 SMNVEV (reference sequence). The CDR3 DNA is TGTGCCAGCAGACTAACAGTATCGGGCTATGGCTACACCTTC. Translated: CASRLTVSGYGYTF.

The chain's CDR3 is CASSVDRVSYYGYTF. The CDR3, as DNA: TGTGCCAGCAGCGTAGACCGCGTCAGCTACTATGGCTACACCTTC. The V and J genes are TRBV9 and TRBJ1-2; D remains ambiguous. There are 15 residues in the CDR3. Germline CDR1 is SGDLS and CDR2 is YYNGEE. V lost 0 bases, J lost 3 bases, and 12 bases lay in between.

This chain joins TRBV7-9 and TRBJ1-1; D remains unclear. This CDR3 is 14 amino acids long. Germline loops: CDR1 SEHNR, CDR2 FQNEAQ (reference sequence). V lost 1 base to trimming and J lost 3 bases, with 9 bases between them. CDR3 nucleotide sequence: TGTGCCAGCAGCTTAGGGGCCGGGGACACTGAAGCTTTCTTT. This codes for CASSLGAGDTEAFF.

This sequence joins TRBV28 and TRBJ2-1; 13 bases match TRBD2. The germline V gene encodes CDR1 MDHEN and CDR2 SYDVKM. CDR3 length: 16 residues. V shed 5 bases and J 7 bases; nucleotides not matched to a gene: 8. The CDR3 here is CASSLPSGLAGNEQFF. CDR3 nucleotide sequence: TGTGCCAGCAGTCTCCCCTCGGGACTAGCGGGAAATGAGCAGTTCTTC.

This chain uses TRBV4-3 with TRBJ1-2, with no clear D. V lost 0 bases, J lost 2 bases, and 13 bases lay in between. Germline CDR1 reads LGHNA; CDR2 reads YSLEER. This CDR3 region has 16 residues. The CDR3 region has the DNA TGCGCCAGCAGCCAAGATGGTCCGACTGGGAACTATGGCTACACCTTC. This encodes CASSQDGPTGNYGYTF.

This rearrangement joins TRBV4-3 to TRBJ2-1; TRBD2 aligns across 8 bases. Germline-derived CDR1 and CDR2 are LGHNA and YSLEER. V lost 0 bases to trimming and J lost 4 bases; unmatched junction nucleotides: 5. This CDR3 region has 16 residues. The DNA for the CDR3 is TGCGCCAGCAGCCAAGATATCCAGCGGGAGTACAATGAGCAGTTCTTC. Translation: CASSQDIQREYNEQFF.

The gene calls are TRBV15 and TRBJ1-2; 8 bases fit TRBD1. The CDR3 extends over 16 amino acids. V lost 5 bases to trimming and J lost 7 bases; unmatched junction nucleotides: 15. The V gene's germline CDR1 is LNHNV and CDR2 YYDKDF (reference sequence). Written as DNA, the CDR3 is TGTGCCACCAGCGGGTCTGGACAGGGAATTTTAATTGGCTACACCTTC. The encoded protein is CATSGSGQGILIGYTF.

For the CDR3, the DNA is TGTGCCATCAGTGAGACTAGCTACTCAGCCAAAAACATTCAGTACTTC. It codes for CAISETSYSAKNIQYF. V is TRBV10-3 and J is TRBJ2-4, with a tentative D call TRBD2 (6 bases). The CDR3 is 16 residues long. The germline V gene has CDR1 ENHRY and CDR2 SYGVKD. V was shortened by 2 bases and J by 0 bases, with 11 bases between the two germline ends.

This chain connects TRBV7-6 to TRBJ2-1, with D perhaps given as TRBD1 or TRBD2 (6 bases each). This CDR3 comprises 15 residues. CDR1 is SGHVS and CDR2 is FNYEAQ in the germline V gene. Deletions cut 0 bases from V and 5 bases from J, with 11 bases between. The CDR3, as DNA: TGTGCCAGCAGCTTAGCCGGGGGCAGGGACAATGAGCAGTTCTTC. This gives the protein CASSLAGGRDNEQFF.

For the CDR3, the DNA is TGTGCCAGCAGTTACTCTGAGGGCCGGGTCATTCAGTACTTC. This gives the protein CASSYSEGRVIQYF. The chain combines TRBV6-6 with TRBJ2-4; D perhaps matches TRBD2 (5 bases). CDR1 and CDR2 (germline): MNHNY, SVGAGI (reference sequence). V was trimmed by 0 bases and J by 9 bases, leaving 12 bases between them. The CDR3 spans 14 residues.

V and J are TRBV4-1 and TRBJ2-7; D is uncertain. CDR3 length: 16 residues. V shed 0 bases and J shed 3 bases, with 15 bases lying between them. From germline, CDR1 is MGHRA and CDR2 YSYEKL. Here the CDR3 reads CASSQDRFQEGYEQYF. Written as DNA, the CDR3 is TGCGCCAGCAGCCAAGATAGATTCCAAGAAGGCTACGAGCAGTACTTC.

The chain has TRBV10-3 and TRBJ2-7, with D perhaps assigned TRBD1 or TRBD2 (5 bases each). CDR3 length equals 15 residues. The germline V gene encodes CDR1 ENHRY and CDR2 SYGVKD. V was pared by 5 bases and J by 4 bases, with 18 bases between. CDR3 sequence reads: CAISTKPGPRYEQYF. CDR3 nucleotides: TGTGCCATCAGTACTAAACCGGGACCAAGGTACGAGCAGTACTTC.

The rearrangement joins TRBV7-2 to TRBJ1-3, with D unclear. CDR3 length equals 15 residues. Trimming cost V 1 base and J 8 bases, with 15 bases left between them. Germline-derived CDR1 and CDR2 are SGHTA and FQGNSA. CDR3: CASSLDGAVPDTIYF. CDR3 nucleotide sequence: TGTGCCAGCAGCTTAGACGGAGCAGTGCCTGACACCATATATTTT.

The chain links TRBV25-1 to TRBJ1-1; D uncertain. From germline, CDR1 is MGHDK and CDR2 SYGVNS. The CDR3 contains 11 residues. Trimming took off 10 bases at V and 7 bases at J, with 13 bases between the two ends. The CDR3 spells CAIQEGGEAFF. In DNA, the CDR3 is TGTGCCATTCAGGAAGGTGGTGAAGCTTTCTTT.

V usage is TRBV19 and J usage is TRBJ2-2; no clear D. In germline, CDR1 is LNHDA, CDR2 SQIVND (reference sequence). The V and J ends lost 6 bases and 7 bases respectively, with 18 bases between them. This CDR3 has 15 residues. CDR3 DNA: TGTGCCAGTAGGCGCCCACGACTGGGTGGCGGGGAGCTGTTTTTT. Translation: CASRRPRLGGGELFF.

V usage is TRBV27 and J usage is TRBJ1-2; the match to TRBD1 covers 8 bases. CDR3 size: 15 residues. The V segment lost 8 bases and the J segment 5 bases; nucleotides outside the gene matches: 13. CDR1 and CDR2 from the germline V gene are MNHEY and SMNVEV (reference sequence). The CDR3 bases are TGTGCCAGCTCCTGGGACGGACAGGGTTATTATGGCTACACCTTC. The encoded protein is CASSWDGQGYYGYTF.

The CDR3 reads CSVFRIPYNEQFF. The CDR3 DNA reads TGCAGCGTTTTCAGGATACCTTACAATGAGCAGTTCTTC. This chain connects TRBV29-1 to TRBJ2-1; D gene unclear. Germline values: CDR1 SQVTM, CDR2 ANQGSEA. V lost 5 bases and J lost 4, with 12 bases in between. The CDR3 spans 13 residues.

The chain recombines TRBV7-9 with TRBJ2-7, with 10 bases that match TRBD1. This CDR3 comprises 16 residues. The trim removed 5 bases at V and 2 bases at J, leaving 9 bases unmatched. Germline V gene sequence: CDR1 SEHNR, CDR2 FQNEAQ (reference sequence). The CDR3 is CASSTTQGTGAYEQYF. DNA for the CDR3: TGTGCCAGCAGCACAACTCAGGGGACAGGGGCCTACGAGCAGTACTTC.

As DNA, the CDR3 is TGTGCCAGCAGCCCGTTGTTTGCGCGCGGAGATGGCTACAATGAGCAGTTCTTC. Its protein product is CASSPLFARGDGYNEQFF. This rearrangement joins TRBV28 to TRBJ2-1; the D is unclear. CDR3 length: 18 amino acids. Trimming left V 6 bases short and J 3 bases short, with 24 bases between. Germline values: CDR1 MDHEN, CDR2 SYDVKM.

The genes are TRBV4-2 and TRBJ2-3, with 11 bases fitting TRBD2. This CDR3 region has 17 residues. The V and J ends lost 6 bases and 0 bases, in that order; junction bases with no gene match: 8. Germline CDR1 and CDR2: LGHNA and YNFKEQ. Written as DNA, the CDR3 is TGTGCCAGCAGTGCCCCGGGACTAGCGGATAGCACAGATACGCAGTATTTT. Its protein is CASSAPGLADSTDTQYF.